These 32 T cell receptor beta chains were all obtained from the same sample, sequenced in a study of STAT5B mutations in CD4+ large granular lymphocyte leukemia. Sequencing was performed with immunoSEQ multiplex PCR; in TCRdb, only in-frame clones are kept and a portion is missing. The sample carries 9,500 to 10,000 clones, 70% to 85% recorded once. Specimen: PBMCs. Receptors were obtained from a man aged 60 to 75 with CD4+ T-cell large granular lymphocyte leukemia.

This chain connects TRBV28 to TRBJ1-2, with 7 bases aligning to TRBD1. V lost 4 bases to trimming and J lost 2 bases; unmatched junction nucleotides: 4. CDR3 size: 14 residues. Germline V gene lookup returns CDR1 MDHEN and CDR2 SYDVKM. This CDR3 reads CASSSGGKNYGYTF. DNA of the CDR3: TGTGCCAGCAGTTCAGGGGGGAAAAACTATGGCTACACCTTC.

V gene TRBV6-1 combines with J gene TRBJ2-3; D is unclear. CDR1 is MNHNS, CDR2 SASEGT, per germline. V dropped 2 bases and J dropped 4 bases, with 4 bases sitting between them. There are 12 residues in the CDR3. DNA of the CDR3: TGTGCCAGCAGTGAAACGGCAGATACGCAGTATTTT. Translated, it gives CASSETADTQYF.

The CDR3 loop reads CASSSDRFFSYEQYF. In DNA form, the CDR3 reads TGTGCCAGCAGCTCGGACAGGTTTTTCTCCTACGAGCAGTACTTC. V is TRBV7-2 and J is TRBJ2-7; 7 nucleotides agree with TRBD1. V was pared by 4 bases and J by 0 bases, with 6 bases of the junction left unmatched. This CDR3 is built from 15 residues. Germline CDR1 and CDR2: SGHTA and FQGNSA.

This clone was counted once. The chain recombines TRBV7-9 with TRBJ2-2; 9 positions match TRBD1. J was trimmed by 6 bases and V by 8 bases; bases with no gene match: 19. CDR1 is SEHNR and CDR2 is FQNEAQ in the germline V gene (reference sequence). This CDR3 region has 18 residues. CDR3 coding DNA: TGTGCCAGCCCCGCCGGGACAGGGATCCCCTTCGGTGCCGGGGAGCTGTTTTTT. Translation: CASPAGTGIPFGAGELFF. Full variable domain (rest looked up from reference TRBV7-9 and TRBJ2-2): DTGVSQNPRHKITKRGQNVTFRCDPISEHNRLYWYRQTLGQGPEFLTYFQNEAQLEKSRLLSDRFSAERPKGSFSTLEIQRTEQGDSAMYLCASPAGTGIPFGAGELFFGEGSRLTVL.

The chain carries TRBV28 and TRBJ2-7, with 16 nucleotides matching TRBD2. V was clipped by 3 bases and J by 0 bases; unmatched bases: 17. Per the germline V gene, CDR1 is MDHEN and CDR2 is SYDVKM. This CDR3 contains 22 residues. CDR3: CASSFGGRGTSGRAHNSYEQYF. The CDR3 nucleotides read TGTGCCAGCAGTTTCGGGGGGCGGGGGACTAGCGGGAGGGCCCACAACTCCTACGAGCAGTACTTC.

The chain joins TRBV30 to TRBJ1-5; possibly TRBD1 for D (5 bases). The CDR3 sequence is 14 residues long. V was trimmed by 0 bases and J by 6 bases, leaving 12 bases between them. The germline gives CDR1 GTSNPN, CDR2 SVGIG (reference sequence). The CDR3 DNA reads TGTGCCTGGAGTGTAGTTTCTGGGGGTCAGCCCCAGCATTTT. Translating gives CAWSVVSGGQPQHF.

V usage is TRBV4-1 and J usage is TRBJ1-5; TRBD1 matches at 9 bases. The CDR3 totals 16 residues. Germline assignment: CDR1 MGHRA and CDR2 YSYEKL. Losses at the gene ends were 4 bases for V and 7 bases for J; bases not matched to a gene: 11. The CDR3 region has the DNA TGCGCCAGCAGCCCCGCCGGACAGGGGATGGGACAGCCCCAGCATTTT. This translates into CASSPAGQGMGQPQHF.

The rearrangement joins TRBV19 to TRBJ1-2; the D gene is possibly TRBD1 (6 bases). CDR1 is LNHDA, CDR2 SQIVND, per germline (reference sequence). The CDR3 is 14 amino acids. Trimming removed 7 bases at V and 8 bases at J, with 20 bases between. CDR3 nucleotides: TGTGCCAGTACCATGGGGGGCCGGTTGGGCGGCTACACCTTC. Encoded protein: CASTMGGRLGGYTF.

This chain uses TRBV28 with TRBJ2-2, with TRBD1 as a possible D gene (6 bases). V was clipped by 5 bases and J by 2 bases, with 12 bases between them. Germline-derived CDR1 and CDR2 are MDHEN and SYDVKM. The CDR3 is 15 residues long. The CDR3 nucleotides are TGTGCCAGCAGTCCTGTACAGGGAAACACCGGGGAGCTGTTTTTT. It encodes CASSPVQGNTGELFF.

The V and J genes are TRBV6-6 and TRBJ2-7, with 8 bases aligning to TRBD2. The J segment lost 5 bases and the V segment lost 6 bases, leaving 9 bases of the junction unmatched. Germline lookup yields CDR1 MNHNY and CDR2 SVGAGI (reference sequence). The CDR3 extends over 14 amino acids. CDR3 region: CASRTGTRQNEQYF. Here the CDR3 DNA reads TGTGCCAGCAGGACCGGGACTAGACAAAACGAGCAGTACTTC.

V usage is TRBV28 and J usage is TRBJ2-7, with D perhaps given as TRBD1 or TRBD2 (5 bases each). V shed 5 bases and J shed 5 bases, with 19 bases lying between them. This CDR3 has 15 residues. CDR1 is MDHEN, CDR2 SYDVKM, per germline. CDR3 sequence reads: CASSTFWAGTHEQYF. CDR3 sequence (DNA): TGTGCCAGCAGTACCTTCTGGGCCGGGACCCACGAGCAGTACTTC.

This clone has a handful of counts. The rearrangement joins TRBV18 to TRBJ1-1; 7 bases are shared with TRBD1. With 6 bases clipped from V and 6 bases from J, the junction kept 4 bases outside the gene matches. This CDR3 is built from 12 residues. From germline, CDR1 is KGHSH and CDR2 LQKENI. The CDR3 DNA reads as TGTGCCAGCTCTCCTAGGGGGCCTGAAGCTTTCTTT. Translated, it gives CASSPRGPEAFF.

The chain combines TRBV7-2 with TRBJ2-3; possibly TRBD2 for D (5 bases). The CDR3 runs to 15 residues. The ends were cut back, 4 bases at V and 4 bases at J, with 15 bases in the middle. CDR1 is SGHTA, CDR2 FQGNSA, per germline. CDR3 nucleotide sequence: TGTGCCAGCAGCTCCCTGGGTGGGAGCTCAGATACGCAGTATTTT. The encoded protein is CASSSLGGSSDTQYF.

This clone was counted a few times. The V and J genes are TRBV7-6 and TRBJ2-7, with a weak D call TRBD1 (6 bases). V was cut by 5 bases and J by 2 bases, with 10 bases left in between. Germline CDR1 and CDR2: SGHVS and FNYEAQ. The CDR3 runs 13 residues. CDR3 in amino acids: CASSHGQTYEQYF. The CDR3 nucleotides read TGTGCCAGCAGCCACGGACAGACCTACGAGCAGTACTTC.

This sequence joins TRBV7-2 and TRBJ1-2; D is unclear. Trimming pared 4 bases from V and 1 base from J, leaving 10 bases between. Per the germline V gene, CDR1 is SGHTA and CDR2 is FQGNSA. This CDR3 region has 14 residues. The CDR3 bases are TGTGCCAGCAGCTCCGGCGGCGGTAACTATGGCTACACCTTC. It yields the protein CASSSGGGNYGYTF.

This rearrangement joins TRBV27 to TRBJ2-2; 7 positions agree with TRBD1. The CDR3 length is 16 residues. J lost 2 bases, V lost 7 bases, and 10 bases had no gene match. CDR1 MNHEY and CDR2 SMNVEV come from the germline V gene (reference sequence). The CDR3 sequence is CASKTRQGLNTGELFF. The CDR3, as DNA: TGTGCCAGCAAGACCCGACAGGGCTTAAACACCGGGGAGCTGTTTTTT.

V usage is TRBV29-1 and J usage is TRBJ2-3, with 7 bases fitting TRBD1. The CDR3 length is 15 residues. Losses at the gene ends were 4 bases for V and 2 bases for J; bases not matched to a gene: 9. Per the germline V gene, CDR1 is SQVTM and CDR2 is ANQGSEA. The CDR3 DNA reads as TGCAGCGTTGGAAAGGGACAGTCCCTCACAGATACGCAGTATTTT. Protein product: CSVGKGQSLTDTQYF.

The genes are TRBV15 and TRBJ2-2, with D possibly being TRBD1 (6 bases). Per germline, CDR1 LNHNV and CDR2 YYDKDF (reference sequence). The CDR3 has 16 residues. Trimming left V 4 bases short and J 4 bases short, with 16 bases between. Here the CDR3 reads CATSKGKTGRTGELFF. Written as DNA, the CDR3 is TGTGCCACCAGCAAGGGGAAAACAGGGCGCACCGGGGAGCTGTTTTTT.

This clone was seen a handful of times. The rearrangement joins TRBV5-8 to TRBJ2-6; no clear D. V gave up 5 bases and J gave up 0 bases, with 3 bases separating them. In germline, CDR1 is SGHTS, CDR2 YDEGEE. The CDR3 extends over 13 amino acids. CDR3 residues: CASSLSGANVLTF. The CDR3 nucleotides are TGTGCCAGCAGTCTCTCTGGGGCCAACGTCCTGACTTTC.

The CDR3 sequence is CASKEGGGSDTQYF. The DNA of the CDR3 is TGTGCCAGCAAGGAAGGAGGGGGCTCGGATACGCAGTATTTT. The chain carries TRBV6-4 and TRBJ2-3; a possible D gene is TRBD1 (7 bases). V was pared by 7 bases and J by 6 bases, with 17 bases between. This CDR3 spans 14 amino acids. Germline CDR1 reads MRHNA; CDR2 reads SNTAGT.

The chain recombines TRBV7-8 with TRBJ1-1, with TRBD1 as a possible D gene (5 bases). V lost 2 bases and J 12 bases, leaving 16 bases between the germline ends. The CDR3 runs to 13 residues. The germline CDR1 and CDR2 sequences are SGHVS and FQNEAQ. CDR3 region: CASSLWDSGATFF. CDR3 bases: TGTGCCAGCAGCTTATGGGACTCCGGAGCAACTTTCTTT.

J is TRBJ2-3 and V is TRBV27; no firm D call. The germline gives CDR1 MNHEY, CDR2 SMNVEV (reference sequence). This CDR3 region has 15 residues. The V gene lost 5 bases and the J gene lost 1 base, with 13 bases spanning the gap. CDR3: CASSGSLWGTDTQYF. The CDR3 DNA reads TGTGCCAGCAGTGGATCTCTCTGGGGCACAGATACGCAGTATTTT.

The rearrangement uses TRBV7-2 and TRBJ1-1; 9 positions match TRBD1. V lost 6 bases to trimming and J lost 5 bases; unmatched junction nucleotides: 10. The CDR3 length is 15 residues. The germline gives CDR1 SGHTA, CDR2 FQGNSA. The CDR3 sequence: CASRHSTGGETEAFF. CDR3 sequence (DNA): TGTGCCAGCAGGCATTCGACAGGGGGAGAAACTGAAGCTTTCTTT. The complete variable domain, with remaining parts taken from reference TRBV7-2 and TRBJ1-1, reads GAGVSQSPSNKVTEKGKDVELRCDPISGHTALYWYRQSLGQGLEFLIYFQGNSAPDKSGLPSDRFSAERTGGSVSTLTIQRTQQEDSAVYLCASRHSTGGETEAFFGQGTRLTVV.

The chain couples TRBV4-1 to TRBJ2-2, with D tentatively TRBD2 (5 bases). Germline V gene lookup returns CDR1 MGHRA and CDR2 YSYEKL. The CDR3 sequence is 12 residues long. The V end lost 5 bases, the J end lost 9 bases, and 10 bases lay between the germline ends. In DNA form, the CDR3 reads TGCGCCAGCAGCGCGGGCGAGAGGGAGCTGTTTTTT. This translates into CASSAGERELFF.

V usage is TRBV11-2 and J usage is TRBJ1-5, with no clear D. The CDR3 consists of 13 residues. Trimming stripped 5 bases from V and 7 bases from J, with 12 bases between. Germline CDR1 reads SGHAT; CDR2 reads FQNNGV. This CDR3 is CASSPSALQPQHF. The DNA for the CDR3 is TGTGCCAGCAGCCCCTCCGCCTTACAGCCCCAGCATTTT.

The rearrangement joins TRBV6-5 to TRBJ2-7; 7 bases agree with TRBD1. This CDR3 contains 15 residues. Germline loops: CDR1 MNHEY, CDR2 SVGAGI. The junction had 5 bases not matched to a gene; V was cut back by 2 bases and J by 1 base. The CDR3 DNA reads TGTGCCAGCAGTTACCACTCGACAGGGTCCTACGAGCAGTACTTC. Encoded protein: CASSYHSTGSYEQYF.

This clone has just one count. The gene calls are TRBV2 and TRBJ1-2, with 8 bases identical to TRBD1. The junction had 3 bases not matched to a gene; V was cut back by 6 bases and J by 0 bases. This CDR3 contains 14 residues. Germline V CDR1 and CDR2: SNHLY, FYNNEI. CDR3 sequence reads: CASRTGVTNYGYTF. The CDR3 DNA is TGTGCCAGCAGGACAGGGGTTACTAACTATGGCTACACCTTC.

CDR3 DNA sequence: TGTGCCTGGAGTAAGGACAGGGACCAGCCCCAGCATTTT. This sequence encodes CAWSKDRDQPQHF. The chain combines TRBV30 with TRBJ1-5, with 8 bases fitting TRBD1. CDR1 and CDR2 from the germline V gene are GTSNPN and SVGIG (reference sequence). Trimming took 2 bases from V and 7 from J; bases not matched to a gene: 4. The CDR3 is 13 residues long.

This clone was seen only once. V is TRBV6-1 and J is TRBJ2-2, with TRBD1 as a possible D gene (6 bases). V shed 5 bases and J shed 7 bases, with 14 bases lying between them. CDR3 length equals 14 residues. Germline lookup yields CDR1 MNHNS and CDR2 SASEGT. The DNA for the CDR3 is TGTGCCAGCAGTCGTCTTACAGGGAGCGGGGAGCTGTTTTTT. Translated, it gives CASSRLTGSGELFF.

The V and J genes are TRBV7-3 and TRBJ1-1; a weak D match, TRBD1 (5 bases). Germline CDR1 reads SGHTA; CDR2 reads FQGTGA. CDR3 length equals 18 residues. V was trimmed by 5 bases and J by 3 bases, leaving 25 bases between them. The CDR3 region is CASSAGAGLGPKDTEAFF. In DNA form, the CDR3 reads TGTGCCAGCAGCGCTGGAGCTGGGTTGGGACCCAAGGACACTGAAGCTTTCTTT.

V is TRBV28 and J is TRBJ2-3; perhaps TRBD2 as D (6 bases). In germline, CDR1 is MDHEN, CDR2 SYDVKM. Trimming stripped 4 bases from V and 4 bases from J, with 15 bases between. The CDR3 runs to 15 residues. The CDR3 sequence: CASSSFGSKADTQYF. The CDR3 nucleotides are TGTGCCAGCAGTTCCTTCGGGAGTAAAGCAGATACGCAGTATTTT.

The chain links TRBV19 to TRBJ1-2, with a possible D match to TRBD1 (6 bases). The CDR3 totals 17 residues. In germline, CDR1 is LNHDA, CDR2 SQIVND (reference sequence). Trimming cost V 9 bases and J 7 bases, with 30 bases left between them. CDR3 amino acids: CASKPWGPPRPRRGYTF. The CDR3 region has the DNA TGTGCCAGCAAGCCATGGGGGCCCCCAAGACCTCGACGTGGCTACACCTTC.